This T cell receptor (beta chain) was sequenced for a study of OX40 agonist ivuxolimab in advanced cancers. Study conclusions and caveats: Specificity for antigen went undetermined in the expanded peripheral T cells. Average numbers of expanded clones were greater in CD8+ T cells than in CD4+.

V was shortened by 4 bases and J by 4 bases, with 17 bases between the two germline ends. The germline gives CDR1 LNHDA, CDR2 SQIVND (reference sequence). This CDR3 is built from 16 residues. Sequenced by immunoSEQ multiplex PCR; TCRdb stores in-frame clones only, minus some. Among 8,000 or so clones listed, about 90% were seen once. As to this clone: Its specificity is unknown.

The source is an adult with an advanced solid tumor such as melanoma, head and neck, liver or kidney cancer. The sequenced sample was CD4+ or CD8+ T cells sorted from blood, obtained in a trial of the OX40 agonist ivuxolimab. This sequence joins TRBV19 and TRBJ2-1; TRBD2 is a possible D gene (6 bases). The CDR3 loop reads CASSTRVAEIYNEQFF. CDR3 DNA sequence: TGTGCCAGTAGTACCCGAGTAGCGGAAATATACAATGAGCAGTTCTTC.